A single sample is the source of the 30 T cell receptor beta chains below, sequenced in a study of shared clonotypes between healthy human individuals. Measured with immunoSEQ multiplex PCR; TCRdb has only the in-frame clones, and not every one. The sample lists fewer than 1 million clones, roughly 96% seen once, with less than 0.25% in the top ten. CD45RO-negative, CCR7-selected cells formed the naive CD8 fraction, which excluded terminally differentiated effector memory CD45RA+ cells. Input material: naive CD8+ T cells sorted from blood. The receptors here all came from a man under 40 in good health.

The CDR3 protein is CASSQDLSGYEQYF. The CDR3 DNA reads TGCGCCAGCAGCCAAGACCTTAGCGGCTACGAGCAGTACTTC. The gene calls are TRBV4-3 and TRBJ2-7; tentative D call: TRBD2 (6 bases). This CDR3 has 14 amino acids. Trimming took 0 bases from V and 3 from J, leaving 9 bases between them. Germline CDR1 is LGHNA and CDR2 is YSLEER.

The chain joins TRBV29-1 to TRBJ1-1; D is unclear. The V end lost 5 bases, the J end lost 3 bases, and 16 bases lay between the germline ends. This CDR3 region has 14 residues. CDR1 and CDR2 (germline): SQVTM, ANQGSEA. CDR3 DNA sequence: TGCAGCGTTCCCACCTACCGGGAGGACACTGAAGCTTTCTTT. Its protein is CSVPTYREDTEAFF.

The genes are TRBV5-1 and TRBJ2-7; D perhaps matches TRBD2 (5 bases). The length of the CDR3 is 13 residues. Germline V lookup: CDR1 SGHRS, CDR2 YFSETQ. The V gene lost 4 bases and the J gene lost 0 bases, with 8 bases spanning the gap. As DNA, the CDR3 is TGCGCCAGCAGCGTCGGACTCTCCTACGAGCAGTACTTC. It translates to CASSVGLSYEQYF.

CDR3 residues: CASSYGDSTDTQYF. In nucleotides, the CDR3 is TGTGCCAGCAGCTACGGGGATAGCACAGATACGCAGTATTTT. This chain connects TRBV5-6 to TRBJ2-3; maybe TRBD2 (5 bases). Germline CDR1 and CDR2: SGHDT and YYEEEE. With 3 bases removed from V and 0 bases from J, the gap between germline ends came to 8 bases. The CDR3 is 14 residues long.

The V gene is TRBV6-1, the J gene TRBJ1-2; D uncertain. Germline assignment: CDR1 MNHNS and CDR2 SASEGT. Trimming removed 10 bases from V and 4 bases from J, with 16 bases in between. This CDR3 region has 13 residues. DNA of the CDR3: TGTGCCACCCTGAGGAGTTCCGGCTATGGCTACACCTTC. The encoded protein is CATLRSSGYGYTF.

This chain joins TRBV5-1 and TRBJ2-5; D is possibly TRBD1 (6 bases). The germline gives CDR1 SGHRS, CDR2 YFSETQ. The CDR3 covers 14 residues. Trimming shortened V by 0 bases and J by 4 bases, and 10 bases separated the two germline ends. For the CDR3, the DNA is TGCGCCAGCAGCTTGGCCGGCAGGGGAGAGACCCAGTACTTC. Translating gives CASSLAGRGETQYF.

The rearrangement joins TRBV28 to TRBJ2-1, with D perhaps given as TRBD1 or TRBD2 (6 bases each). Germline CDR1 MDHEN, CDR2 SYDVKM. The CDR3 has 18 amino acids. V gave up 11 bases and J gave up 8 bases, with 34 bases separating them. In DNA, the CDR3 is TGTGCCCATTCGAGGAGGGGGTTTGGGGCAGTCGAACACGATGAGCAGTTCTTC. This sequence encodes CAHSRRGFGAVEHDEQFF.

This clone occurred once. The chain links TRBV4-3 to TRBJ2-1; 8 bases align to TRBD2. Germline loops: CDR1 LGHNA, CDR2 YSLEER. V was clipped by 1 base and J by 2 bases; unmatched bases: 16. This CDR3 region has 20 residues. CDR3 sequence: CASSQGLGSSGHHTYNEQFF. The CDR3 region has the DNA TGCGCCAGCAGCCAAGGACTAGGTTCTAGCGGGCACCATACCTACAATGAGCAGTTCTTC.

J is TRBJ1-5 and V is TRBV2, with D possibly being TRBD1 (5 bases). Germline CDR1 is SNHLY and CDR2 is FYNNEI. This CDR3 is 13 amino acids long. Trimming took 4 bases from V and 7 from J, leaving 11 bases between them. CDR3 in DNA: TGTGCCAGCAGTGCGGGGGTCCCGCAGCCCCAGCATTTT. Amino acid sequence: CASSAGVPQPQHF.

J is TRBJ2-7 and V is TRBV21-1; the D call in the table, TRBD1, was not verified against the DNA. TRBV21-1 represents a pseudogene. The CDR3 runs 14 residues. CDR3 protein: CASSNQVEDYEQYF. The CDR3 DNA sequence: TGTGCCAGCAGCAATCAGGTAGAAGACTACGAGCAGTACTTC.

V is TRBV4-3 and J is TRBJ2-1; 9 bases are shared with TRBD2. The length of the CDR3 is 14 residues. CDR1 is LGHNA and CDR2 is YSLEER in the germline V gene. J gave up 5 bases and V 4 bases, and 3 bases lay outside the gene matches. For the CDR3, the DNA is TGCGCCAGCAGCCGACTAGCGGATAACAATGAGCAGTTCTTC. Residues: CASSRLADNNEQFF.

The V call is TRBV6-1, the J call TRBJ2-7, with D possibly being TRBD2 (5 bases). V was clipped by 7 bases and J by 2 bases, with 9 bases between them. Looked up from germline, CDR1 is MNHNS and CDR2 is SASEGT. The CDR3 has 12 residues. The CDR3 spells CASILGAYEQYF. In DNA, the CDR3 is TGTGCCAGCATTCTCGGGGCCTACGAGCAGTACTTC.

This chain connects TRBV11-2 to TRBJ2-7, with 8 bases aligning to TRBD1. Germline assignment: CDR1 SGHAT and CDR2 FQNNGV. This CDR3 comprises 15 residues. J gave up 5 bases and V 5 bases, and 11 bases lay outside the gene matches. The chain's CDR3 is CASSPSRDRWNEQYF. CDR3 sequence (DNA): TGTGCCAGCAGCCCCTCGAGGGACAGGTGGAACGAGCAGTACTTC.

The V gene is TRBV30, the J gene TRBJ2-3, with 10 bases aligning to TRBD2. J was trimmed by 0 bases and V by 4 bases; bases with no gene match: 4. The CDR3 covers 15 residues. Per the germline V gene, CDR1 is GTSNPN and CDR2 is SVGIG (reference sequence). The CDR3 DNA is TGTGCCTGGACTAGCGGGAGCGCTAGCACAGATACGCAGTATTTT. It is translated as CAWTSGSASTDTQYF.

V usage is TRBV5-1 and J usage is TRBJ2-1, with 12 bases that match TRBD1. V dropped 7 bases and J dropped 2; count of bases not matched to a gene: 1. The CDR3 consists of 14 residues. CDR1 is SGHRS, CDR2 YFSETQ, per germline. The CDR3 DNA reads TGCGCCAGCGGGGACAGGGGGCCCTACAATGAGCAGTTCTTC. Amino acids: CASGDRGPYNEQFF. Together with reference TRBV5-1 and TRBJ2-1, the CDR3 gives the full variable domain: KAGVTQTPRYLIKTRGQQVTLSCSPISGHRSVSWYQQTPGQGLQFLFEYFSETQRNKGNFPGRFSGRQFSNSRSEMNVSTLELGDSALYLCASGDRGPYNEQFFGPGTRLTVL.

This chain's CDR3 is CASSSTKSRTSGSIDEQFF. CDR3 DNA sequence: TGTGCCAGCAGCTCCACAAAAAGCCGGACTAGCGGGAGCATAGATGAGCAGTTCTTC. The chain employs TRBV7-9 and TRBJ2-1, with TRBD2 matching over 13 bases. In germline, CDR1 is SEHNR, CDR2 FQNEAQ (reference sequence). J lost 8 bases, V lost 4 bases, and 17 bases had no gene match. The length of the CDR3 is 19 residues.

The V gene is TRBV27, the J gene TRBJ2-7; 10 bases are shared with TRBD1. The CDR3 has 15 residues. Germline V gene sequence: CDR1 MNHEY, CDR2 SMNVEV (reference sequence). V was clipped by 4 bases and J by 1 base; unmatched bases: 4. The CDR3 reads CASSSTGQGSYEQYF. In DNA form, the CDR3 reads TGTGCCAGCAGTTCGACGGGACAGGGGTCCTACGAGCAGTACTTC.

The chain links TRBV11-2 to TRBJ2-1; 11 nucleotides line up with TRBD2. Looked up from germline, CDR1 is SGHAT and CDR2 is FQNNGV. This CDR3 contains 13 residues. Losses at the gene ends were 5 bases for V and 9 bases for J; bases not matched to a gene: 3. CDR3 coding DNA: TGTGCCAGCAGCCTCGGGACTAGCGGTGAGCAGTTCTTC. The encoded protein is CASSLGTSGEQFF.

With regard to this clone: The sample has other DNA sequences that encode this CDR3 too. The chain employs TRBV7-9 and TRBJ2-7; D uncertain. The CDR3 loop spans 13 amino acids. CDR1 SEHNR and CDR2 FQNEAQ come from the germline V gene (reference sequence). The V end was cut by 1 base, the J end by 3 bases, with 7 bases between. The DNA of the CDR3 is TGTGCCAGCAGCTTAGGGACCGTCTACGAGCAGTACTTC. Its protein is CASSLGTVYEQYF.

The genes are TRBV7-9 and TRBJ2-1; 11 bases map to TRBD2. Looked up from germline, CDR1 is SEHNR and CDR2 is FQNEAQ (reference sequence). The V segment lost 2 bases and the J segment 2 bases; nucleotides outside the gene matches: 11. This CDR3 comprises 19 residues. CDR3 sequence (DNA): TGTGCCAGCAGCTTACCGACTAGCGGGACCCATTGGACCTACAATGAGCAGTTCTTC. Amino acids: CASSLPTSGTHWTYNEQFF.

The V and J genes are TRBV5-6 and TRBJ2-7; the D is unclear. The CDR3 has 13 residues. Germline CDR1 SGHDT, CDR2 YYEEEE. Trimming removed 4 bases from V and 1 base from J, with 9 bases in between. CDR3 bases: TGTGCCAGCAGCCCTGACGCTTCCTACGAGCAGTACTTC. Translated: CASSPDASYEQYF.

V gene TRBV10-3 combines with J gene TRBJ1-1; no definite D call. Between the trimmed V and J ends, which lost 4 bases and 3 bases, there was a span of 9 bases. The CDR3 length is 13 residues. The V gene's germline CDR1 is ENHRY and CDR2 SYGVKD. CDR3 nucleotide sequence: TGTGCCATCAGTGTCGGGGTCGACACTGAAGCTTTCTTT. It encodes CAISVGVDTEAFF.

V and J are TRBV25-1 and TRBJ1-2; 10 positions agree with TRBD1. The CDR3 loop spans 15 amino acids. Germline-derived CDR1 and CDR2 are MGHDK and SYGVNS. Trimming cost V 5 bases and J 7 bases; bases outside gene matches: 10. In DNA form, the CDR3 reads TGTGCCAGCAGTCCCGTCGGGGACAGGGGATTTGGCTACACCTTC. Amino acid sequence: CASSPVGDRGFGYTF.

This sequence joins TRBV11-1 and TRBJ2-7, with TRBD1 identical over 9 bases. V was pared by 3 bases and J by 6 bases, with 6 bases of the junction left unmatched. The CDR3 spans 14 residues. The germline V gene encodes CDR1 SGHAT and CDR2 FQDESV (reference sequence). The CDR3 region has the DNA TGTGCCAGCAGCTTCGGGACAGGGAATTCCGAGCAGTACTTC. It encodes CASSFGTGNSEQYF.

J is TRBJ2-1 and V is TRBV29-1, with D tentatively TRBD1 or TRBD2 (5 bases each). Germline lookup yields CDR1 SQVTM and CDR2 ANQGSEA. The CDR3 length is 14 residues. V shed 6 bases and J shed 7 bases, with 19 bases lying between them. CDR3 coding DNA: TGCAGCGTATTCAATGGGGGTCTGAGAAATGAGCAGTTCTTC. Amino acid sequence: CSVFNGGLRNEQFF.

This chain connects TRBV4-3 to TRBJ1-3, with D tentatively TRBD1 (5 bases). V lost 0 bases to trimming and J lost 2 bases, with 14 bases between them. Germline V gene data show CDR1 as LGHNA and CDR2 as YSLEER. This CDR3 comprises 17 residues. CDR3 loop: CASSQDDAGTTGNTIYF. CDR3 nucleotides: TGCGCCAGCAGCCAAGATGATGCGGGGACTACTGGAAACACCATATATTTT.

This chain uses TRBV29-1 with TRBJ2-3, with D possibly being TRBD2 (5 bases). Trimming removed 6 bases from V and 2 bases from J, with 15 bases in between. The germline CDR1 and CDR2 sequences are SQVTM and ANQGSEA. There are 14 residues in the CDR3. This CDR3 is CSVAGLSDTDTQYF. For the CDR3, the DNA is TGCAGCGTGGCGGGCCTCAGCGACACAGATACGCAGTATTTT.

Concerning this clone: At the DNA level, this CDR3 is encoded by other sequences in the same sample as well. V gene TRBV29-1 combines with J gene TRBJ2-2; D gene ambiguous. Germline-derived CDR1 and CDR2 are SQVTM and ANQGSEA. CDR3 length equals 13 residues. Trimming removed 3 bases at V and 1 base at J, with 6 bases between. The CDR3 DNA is TGCAGCGTTGATGGGGAGAACACCGGGGAGCTGTTTTTT. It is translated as CSVDGENTGELFF.

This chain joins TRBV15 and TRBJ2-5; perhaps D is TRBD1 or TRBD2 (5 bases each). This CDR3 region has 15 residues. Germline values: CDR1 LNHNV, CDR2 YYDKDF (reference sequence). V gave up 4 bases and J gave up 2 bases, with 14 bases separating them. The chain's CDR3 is CATSKGDVQQETQYF. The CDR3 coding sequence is TGTGCCACCAGCAAAGGGGACGTACAACAAGAGACCCAGTACTTC.

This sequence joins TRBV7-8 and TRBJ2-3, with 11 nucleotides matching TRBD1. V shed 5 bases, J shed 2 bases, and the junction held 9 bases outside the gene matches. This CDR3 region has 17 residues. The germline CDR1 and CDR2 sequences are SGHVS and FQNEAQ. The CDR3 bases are TGTGCCAGCAGCATTCTCCGGACAGGGGGCCCCACAGATACGCAGTATTTT. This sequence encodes CASSILRTGGPTDTQYF.